The clone carrying this T cell receptor (beta chain) was observed many times. Its antigen is unknown. This sample was included in a study of breast tumors, draining lymph nodes, adjacent tissues. General study findings and limits: Tumors had less TCR diversity than lymph nodes, more than nontumor tissue.

The lymph nodes were axillary draining lymph nodes from breast cancer patients. V shed 2 bases and J 12 bases; nucleotides not matched to a gene: 17. The CDR3 totals 17 residues. CDR1 is SGHVS and CDR2 is FNYEAQ in the germline V gene. TCRdb redid the calling of the multiplex PCR reads with MiXCR, one entry per CDR3 protein. The sample includes about 130,000 distinct CDR3 sequences, approximately 20% seen only once; the top ten take around 3.5%. This TCR came from a female donor with breast cancer. Some clones in this sample may be carry-over from other donors' samples. Sequenced sample: axillary lymph node tissue. The chain links TRBV7-6 to TRBJ2-1, with TRBD2 identical over 9 bases. The CDR3 region has the DNA TGTGCCAGCAGCTTACGTGGTGTGGGCGGGGGGGCCAGGGTGCAGTTCTTC. This codes for CASSLRGVGGGARVQFF.